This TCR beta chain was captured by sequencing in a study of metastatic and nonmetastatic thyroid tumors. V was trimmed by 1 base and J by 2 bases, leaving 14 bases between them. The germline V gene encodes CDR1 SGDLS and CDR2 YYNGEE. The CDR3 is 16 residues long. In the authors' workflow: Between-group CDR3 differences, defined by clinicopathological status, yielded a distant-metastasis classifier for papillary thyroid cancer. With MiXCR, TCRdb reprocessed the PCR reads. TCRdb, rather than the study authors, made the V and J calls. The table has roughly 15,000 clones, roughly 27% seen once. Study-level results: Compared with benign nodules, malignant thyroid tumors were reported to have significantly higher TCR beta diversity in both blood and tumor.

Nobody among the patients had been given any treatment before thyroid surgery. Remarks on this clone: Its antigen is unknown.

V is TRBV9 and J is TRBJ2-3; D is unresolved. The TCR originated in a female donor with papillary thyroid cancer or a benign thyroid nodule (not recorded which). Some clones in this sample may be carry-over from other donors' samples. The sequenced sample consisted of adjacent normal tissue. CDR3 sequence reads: CASSVQGRLATDTQYF. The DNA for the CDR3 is TGTGCCAGCAGCGTACAAGGACGGTTAGCCACAGATACGCAGTATTTT.